A single sample is the source of the 4 T cell receptor beta chains below, sequenced in a study of tumor and adjacent non-tumor tissue in lung cancer. TCRbeta libraries were built with three rounds of nested PCR, modified from ARM-PCR. TCRdb reanalysed the multiplex PCR reads using MiXCR and keeps one entry per CDR3 protein. The sample consists of 200,000 to 250,000 distinct CDR3 sequences, 70% to 75% of them appearing once. This sample's RNA came from whole unsorted tissue. The specimen sequenced was lung tumor tissue. These receptor sequences come from a man aged 55 to 70 with non-small cell lung cancer.

On this clonotype: Relative to the germline gene, one junction end is altered; a read error may explain this. The chain combines TRBV6-5 with TRBJ2-3; 7 positions agree with TRBD1. Germline V gene sequence: CDR1 MNHEY, CDR2 SVGAGI. This CDR3 is built from 16 residues. CDR3 bases: TGTCCCAGCAGTTACCTCGCAAGAGGGACAGCAGATACGCAATATTTT. This codes for CPSSYLARGTADTQYF.

Concerning this clonotype: The conserved final phenylalanine or tryptophan is absent from the CDR3, which likely points to a read error. The CDR3 loop is CSVAEGQNPNQPQHV. The DNA for the CDR3 is TGCAGCGTTGCTGAGGGGCAGAATCCCAATCAGCCCCAGCATGTT. V usage is TRBV29-1 and J usage is TRBJ1-5; perhaps TRBD1 as D (5 bases). V dropped 4 bases and J dropped 3 bases, with 16 bases sitting between them. This CDR3 is 15 amino acids long. CDR1 and CDR2 (germline): SQVTM, ANQGSEA.

In this sample, this clonotype turned up many times. The genes are TRBV4-2 and TRBJ2-1, with 10 bases that match TRBD2. Germline CDR1 is LGHNA and CDR2 is YNFKEQ. J was trimmed by 7 bases and V by 4 bases; bases with no gene match: 7. There are 15 residues in the CDR3. CDR3 in DNA: TGTGCCAGCAGCCCCTTAAGTAGCGGGGGGAATGAGCAGTTCTTC. Amino acids: CASSPLSSGGNEQFF.

J is TRBJ1-5 and V is TRBV19; D is unclear. This CDR3 has 14 amino acids. V was pared by 5 bases and J by 6 bases, with 14 bases between. Per the germline V gene, CDR1 is LNHDA and CDR2 is SQIVND (reference sequence). This CDR3 reads CASSDEPGFQPQHF. The CDR3 DNA is TGTGCCAGTAGTGATGAGCCGGGGTTTCAGCCCCAGCATTTT.